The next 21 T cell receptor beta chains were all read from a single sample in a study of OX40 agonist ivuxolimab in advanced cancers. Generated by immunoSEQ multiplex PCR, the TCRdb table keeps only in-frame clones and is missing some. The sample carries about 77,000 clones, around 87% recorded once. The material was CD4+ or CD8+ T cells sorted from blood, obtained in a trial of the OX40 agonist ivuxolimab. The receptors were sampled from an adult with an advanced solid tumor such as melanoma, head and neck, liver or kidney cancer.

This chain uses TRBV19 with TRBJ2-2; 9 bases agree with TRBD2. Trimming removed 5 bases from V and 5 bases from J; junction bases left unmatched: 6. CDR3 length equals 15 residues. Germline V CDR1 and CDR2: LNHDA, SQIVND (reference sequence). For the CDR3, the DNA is TGTGCCAGTAGTGTCCTAGCGGGATCTACCGGGGAGCTGTTTTTT. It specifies CASSVLAGSTGELFF.

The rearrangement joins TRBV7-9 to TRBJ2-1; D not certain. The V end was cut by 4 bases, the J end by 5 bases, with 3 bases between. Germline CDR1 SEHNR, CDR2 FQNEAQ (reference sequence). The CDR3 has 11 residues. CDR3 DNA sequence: TGTGCCAGCAGCTGGGACAATGAGCAGTTCTTC. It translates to CASSWDNEQFF. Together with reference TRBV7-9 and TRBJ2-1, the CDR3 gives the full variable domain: DTGVSQNPRHKITKRGQNVTFRCDPISEHNRLYWYRQTLGQGPEFLTYFQNEAQLEKSRLLSDRFSAERPKGSFSTLEIQRTEQGDSAMYLCASSWDNEQFFGPGTRLTVL.

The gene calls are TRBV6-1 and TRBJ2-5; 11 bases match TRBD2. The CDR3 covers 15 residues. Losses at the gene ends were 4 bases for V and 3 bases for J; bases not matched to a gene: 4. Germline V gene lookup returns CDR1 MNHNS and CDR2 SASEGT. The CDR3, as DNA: TGTGCCAGCAGTGGGGGGACTAGCGGAAAAGAGACCCAGTACTTC. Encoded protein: CASSGGTSGKETQYF.

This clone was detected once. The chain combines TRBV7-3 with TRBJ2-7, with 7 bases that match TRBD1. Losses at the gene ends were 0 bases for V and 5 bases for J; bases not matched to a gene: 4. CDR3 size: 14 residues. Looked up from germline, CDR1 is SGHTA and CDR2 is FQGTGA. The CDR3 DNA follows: TGTGCCAGCAGCTTAACCGGGACAGCTCACGAGCAGTACTTC. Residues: CASSLTGTAHEQYF.

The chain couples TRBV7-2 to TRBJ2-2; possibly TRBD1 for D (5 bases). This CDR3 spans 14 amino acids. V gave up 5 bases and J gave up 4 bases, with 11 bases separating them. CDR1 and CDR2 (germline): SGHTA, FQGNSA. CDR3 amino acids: CASSRIQGTGELFF. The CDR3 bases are TGTGCCAGCAGCCGGATTCAGGGCACCGGGGAGCTGTTTTTT. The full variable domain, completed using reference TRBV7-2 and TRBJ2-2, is GAGVSQSPSNKVTEKGKDVELRCDPISGHTALYWYRQSLGQGLEFLIYFQGNSAPDKSGLPSDRFSAERTGGSVSTLTIQRTQQEDSAVYLCASSRIQGTGELFFGEGSRLTVL.

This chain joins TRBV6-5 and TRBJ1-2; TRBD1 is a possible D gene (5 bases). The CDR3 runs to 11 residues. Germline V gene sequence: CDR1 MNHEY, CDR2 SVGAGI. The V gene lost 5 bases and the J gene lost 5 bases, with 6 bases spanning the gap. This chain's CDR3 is CASSRGYGYTF. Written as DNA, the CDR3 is TGTGCCAGCAGTAGGGGTTATGGCTACACCTTC.

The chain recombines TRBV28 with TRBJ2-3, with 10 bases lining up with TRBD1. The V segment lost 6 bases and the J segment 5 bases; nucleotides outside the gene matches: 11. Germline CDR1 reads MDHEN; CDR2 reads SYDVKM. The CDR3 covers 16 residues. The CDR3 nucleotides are TGTGCCAGCAGCCCGGTGGGGGACAGGGGCAGAGATACGCAGTATTTT. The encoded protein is CASSPVGDRGRDTQYF. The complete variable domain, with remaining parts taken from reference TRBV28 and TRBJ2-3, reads DVKVTQSSRYLVKRTGEKVFLECVQDMDHENMFWYRQDPGLGLRLIYFSYDVKMKEKGDIPEGYSVSREKKERFSLILESASTNQTSMYLCASSPVGDRGRDTQYFGPGTRLTVL.

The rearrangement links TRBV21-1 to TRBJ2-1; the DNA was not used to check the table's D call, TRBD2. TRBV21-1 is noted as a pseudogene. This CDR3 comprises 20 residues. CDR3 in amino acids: CASSKNGPLAGGPVYNEQFF. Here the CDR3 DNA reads TGTGCCAGCAGCAAAAACGGGCCCCTAGCGGGAGGGCCAGTCTACAATGAGCAGTTCTTC.

The CDR3 sequence: CSVLPGQGYEQYF. DNA for the CDR3: TGCAGCGTTCTCCCGGGACAGGGCTACGAGCAGTACTTC. The gene calls are TRBV29-1 and TRBJ2-7; 9 nucleotides line up with TRBD1. The CDR3 covers 13 residues. Germline V CDR1 and CDR2: SQVTM, ANQGSEA. The V and J ends lost 5 bases and 3 bases, in that order; junction bases with no gene match: 5.

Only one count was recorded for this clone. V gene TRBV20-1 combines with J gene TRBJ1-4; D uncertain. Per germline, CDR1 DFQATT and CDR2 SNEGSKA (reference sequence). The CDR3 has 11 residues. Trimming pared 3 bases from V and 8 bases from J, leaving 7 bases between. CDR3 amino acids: CSASVGEKLFF. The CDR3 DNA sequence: TGCAGTGCTAGTGTTGGGGAAAAACTGTTTTTT.

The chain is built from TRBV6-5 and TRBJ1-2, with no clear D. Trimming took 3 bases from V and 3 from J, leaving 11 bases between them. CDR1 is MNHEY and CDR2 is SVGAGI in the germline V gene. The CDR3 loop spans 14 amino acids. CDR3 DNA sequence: TGTGCCAGCAGTTATGCTAGCAGTGACTATGGCTACACCTTC. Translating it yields CASSYASSDYGYTF.

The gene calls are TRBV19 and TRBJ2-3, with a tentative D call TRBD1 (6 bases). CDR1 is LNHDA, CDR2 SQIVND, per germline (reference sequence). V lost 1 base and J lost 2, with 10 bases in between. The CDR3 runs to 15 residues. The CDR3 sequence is CASSIARGNTDTQYF. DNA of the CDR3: TGTGCCAGTAGTATAGCCAGGGGTAACACAGATACGCAGTATTTT.

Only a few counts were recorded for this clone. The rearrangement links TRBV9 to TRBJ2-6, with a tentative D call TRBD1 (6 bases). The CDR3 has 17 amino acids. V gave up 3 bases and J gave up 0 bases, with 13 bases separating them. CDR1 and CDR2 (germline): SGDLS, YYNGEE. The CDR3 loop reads CASSADSDYSGANVLTF. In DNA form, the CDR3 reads TGTGCCAGCAGCGCGGACAGTGACTACTCTGGGGCCAACGTCCTGACTTTC. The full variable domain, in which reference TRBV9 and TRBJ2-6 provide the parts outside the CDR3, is DSGVTQTPKHLITATGQRVTLRCSPRSGDLSVYWYQQSLDQGLQFLIQYYNGEERAKGNILERFSAQQFPDLHSELNLSSLELGDSALYFCASSADSDYSGANVLTFGAGSRLTVL.

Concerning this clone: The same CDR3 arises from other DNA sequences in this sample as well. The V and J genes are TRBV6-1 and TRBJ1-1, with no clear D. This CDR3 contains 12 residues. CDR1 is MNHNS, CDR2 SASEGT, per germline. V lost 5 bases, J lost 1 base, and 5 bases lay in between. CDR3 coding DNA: TGTGCCAGCAGTAGGAGGAACACTGAAGCTTTCTTT. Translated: CASSRRNTEAFF.

CDR3 amino acids: CASSPGRMNTEAFF. Written as DNA, the CDR3 is TGCGCCAGCAGCCCGGGGAGGATGAACACTGAAGCTTTCTTT. V and J are TRBV5-1 and TRBJ1-1; unclear D gene. Trimming took off 4 bases at V and 0 bases at J, with 10 bases between the two ends. CDR1 is SGHRS and CDR2 is YFSETQ in the germline V gene. The CDR3 has 14 amino acids.

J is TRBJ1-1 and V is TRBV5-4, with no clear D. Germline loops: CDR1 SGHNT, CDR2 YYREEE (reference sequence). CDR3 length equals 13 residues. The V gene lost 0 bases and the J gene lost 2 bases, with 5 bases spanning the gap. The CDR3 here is CASSLGGNTEAFF. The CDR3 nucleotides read TGTGCCAGCAGCTTGGGGGGAAACACTGAAGCTTTCTTT.

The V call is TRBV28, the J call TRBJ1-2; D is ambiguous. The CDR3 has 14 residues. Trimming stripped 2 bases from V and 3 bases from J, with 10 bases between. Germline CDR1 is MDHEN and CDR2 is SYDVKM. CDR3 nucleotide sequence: TGTGCCAGCAGTTTAGGGAGGGTTGACTATGGCTACACCTTC. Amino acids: CASSLGRVDYGYTF.

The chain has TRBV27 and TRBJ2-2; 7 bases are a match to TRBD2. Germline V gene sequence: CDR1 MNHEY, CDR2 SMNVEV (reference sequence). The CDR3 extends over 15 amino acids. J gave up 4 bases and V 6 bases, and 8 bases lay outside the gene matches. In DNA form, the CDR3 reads TGTGCCAGCAGGATCCGGCGGGAGAGCACCGGGGAGCTGTTTTTT. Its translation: CASRIRRESTGELFF.

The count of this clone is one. Written as DNA, the CDR3 is TGTGCCAGCAGCTTTCCTAGCGGGGTGATCACCGGGGAGCTGTTTTTT. Protein: CASSFPSGVITGELFF. V and J are TRBV5-5 and TRBJ2-2, with TRBD2 matching over 9 bases. CDR3 length: 16 amino acids. V was pared by 2 bases and J by 4 bases, with 6 bases of the junction left unmatched. Germline-derived CDR1 and CDR2 are SGHKS and YYEKEE (reference sequence).

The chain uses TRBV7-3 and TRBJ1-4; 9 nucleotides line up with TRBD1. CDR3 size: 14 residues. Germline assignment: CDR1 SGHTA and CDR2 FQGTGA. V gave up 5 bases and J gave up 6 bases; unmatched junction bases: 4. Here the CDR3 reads CASSPQGAYEKLFF. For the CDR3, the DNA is TGTGCCAGCAGCCCACAGGGGGCCTATGAAAAACTGTTTTTT.

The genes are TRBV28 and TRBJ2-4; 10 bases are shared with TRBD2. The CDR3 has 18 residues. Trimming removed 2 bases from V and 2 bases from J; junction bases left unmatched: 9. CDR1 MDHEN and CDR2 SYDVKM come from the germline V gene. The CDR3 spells CASSLNPSGSVSKNIQYF. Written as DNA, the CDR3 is TGTGCCAGCAGTTTAAATCCTAGCGGGAGCGTCTCCAAAAACATTCAGTACTTC.